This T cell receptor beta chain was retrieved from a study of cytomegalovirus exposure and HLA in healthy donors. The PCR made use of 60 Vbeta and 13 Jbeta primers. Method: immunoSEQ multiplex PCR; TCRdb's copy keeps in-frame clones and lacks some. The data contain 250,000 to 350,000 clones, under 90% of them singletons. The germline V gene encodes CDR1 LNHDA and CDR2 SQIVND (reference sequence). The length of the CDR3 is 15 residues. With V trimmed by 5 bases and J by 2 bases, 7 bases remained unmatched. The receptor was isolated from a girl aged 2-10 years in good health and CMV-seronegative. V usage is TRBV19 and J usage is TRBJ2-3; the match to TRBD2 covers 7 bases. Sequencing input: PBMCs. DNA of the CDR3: TGTGCCAGTAGTCCGGGACTACTTTACACAGATACGCAGTATTTT. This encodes CASSPGLLYTDTQYF.